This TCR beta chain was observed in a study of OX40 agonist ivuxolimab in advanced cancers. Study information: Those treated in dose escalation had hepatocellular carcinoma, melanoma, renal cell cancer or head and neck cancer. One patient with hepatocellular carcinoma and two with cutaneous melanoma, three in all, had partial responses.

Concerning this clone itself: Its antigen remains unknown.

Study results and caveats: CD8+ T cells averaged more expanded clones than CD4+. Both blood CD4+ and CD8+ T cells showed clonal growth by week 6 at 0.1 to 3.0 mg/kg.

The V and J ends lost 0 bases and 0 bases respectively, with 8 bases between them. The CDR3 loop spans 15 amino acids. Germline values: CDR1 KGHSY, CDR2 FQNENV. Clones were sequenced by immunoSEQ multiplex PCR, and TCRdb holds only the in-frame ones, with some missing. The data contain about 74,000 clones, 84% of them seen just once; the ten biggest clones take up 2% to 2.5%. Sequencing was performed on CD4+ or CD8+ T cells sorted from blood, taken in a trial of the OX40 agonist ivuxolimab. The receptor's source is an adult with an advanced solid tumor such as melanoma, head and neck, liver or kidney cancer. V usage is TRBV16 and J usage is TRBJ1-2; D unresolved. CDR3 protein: CASSQSVRANYGYTF. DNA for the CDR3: TGTGCCAGCAGCCAATCTGTCCGGGCTAACTATGGCTACACCTTC.